Below, 4 T cell receptor beta chains from the same sample are listed, as sequenced in a study of OX40 agonist ivuxolimab in advanced cancers. The assay was immunoSEQ multiplex PCR, and TCRdb's table has in-frame clones only and misses some. This sample carries approximately 35,000 clones, about 87% of them seen once, and the ten largest clones take about 4%. This specimen consisted of CD4+ or CD8+ T cells sorted from blood, obtained in a trial of the OX40 agonist ivuxolimab. Receptors originate from an adult with an advanced solid tumor such as melanoma, head and neck, liver or kidney cancer.

This chain links TRBV5-1 with TRBJ2-2, with 7 bases lining up with TRBD1. The CDR3 sequence is 15 residues long. Trimming removed 5 bases from V and 5 bases from J; junction bases left unmatched: 9. CDR1 and CDR2 (germline): SGHRS, YFSETQ. The CDR3 protein is CASSSPIRGTGELFF. The CDR3 nucleotides are TGCGCCAGCAGTTCGCCCATCAGGGGGACCGGGGAGCTGTTTTTT.

This clone was seen more than once but under ten times. The chain employs TRBV2 and TRBJ1-1; D gene unclear. This CDR3 spans 13 amino acids. CDR1 is SNHLY, CDR2 FYNNEI, per germline. Trimming removed 7 bases from V and 3 bases from J, with 12 bases in between. The CDR3 DNA reads as TGTGCCAGCACCTCATTAATGGACACTGAAGCTTTCTTT. Translating it yields CASTSLMDTEAFF.

This chain uses TRBV2 with TRBJ2-7; 13 nucleotides line up with TRBD2. Unmatched junction bases numbered 12, after V lost 3 bases and J lost 4 bases. The CDR3 has 18 amino acids. Per germline, CDR1 SNHLY and CDR2 FYNNEI. The CDR3 here is CASSDRLAGGPSPYEQYF. In DNA, the CDR3 is TGTGCCAGCAGTGACAGACTAGCGGGGGGTCCTTCCCCGTACGAGCAGTACTTC.

This clone appeared a few times. The V and J genes are TRBV5-1 and TRBJ2-2; 7 positions match TRBD2. This CDR3 is built from 15 residues. The J segment lost 4 bases and the V segment lost 1 base, leaving 4 bases of the junction unmatched. The germline gives CDR1 SGHRS, CDR2 YFSETQ. CDR3 residues: CASSLWVAGTGELFF. The CDR3 nucleotides are TGCGCCAGCAGCTTGTGGGTAGCGGGCACCGGGGAGCTGTTTTTT. The whole variable domain, remainder taken from reference TRBV5-1 and TRBJ2-2, is KAGVTQTPRYLIKTRGQQVTLSCSPISGHRSVSWYQQTPGQGLQFLFEYFSETQRNKGNFPGRFSGRQFSNSRSEMNVSTLELGDSALYLCASSLWVAGTGELFFGEGSRLTVL.